This T cell receptor beta chain was sequenced during a study of blood T cell repertoires in COVID-19. Turning to the study itself: Whether acute or convalescent, the COVID-19 samples came from the United States, Italy and Spain.

The junction had 1 base not matched to a gene; V was cut back by 3 bases and J by 5 bases. Germline CDR1 and CDR2: LNHDA and SQIVND (reference sequence). The CDR3 sequence is 13 residues long. In the original analysis: How many nucleated cells were present was estimated from reference gene primer amplification. This table comes from immunoSEQ multiplex PCR, and its TCRdb copy is limited to in-frame clones, with some not included. V and J calls and clone size come straight from that table; D and trimming were deduced from the DNA. The sample lists 50,000 to 70,000 clones, more than 75% seen once, with 22% in the top ten. In this sample, this clone turned up a few times.

The clonotype comes from a man between 45 and 60 years old with active or convalescent COVID-19. This chain uses TRBV19 with TRBJ2-1; 7 nucleotides line up with TRBD2. Source material: peripheral blood. In DNA form, the CDR3 reads TGTGCCAGTAGTATTGGGGGGGACAATGAGCAGTTCTTC. Translation gives CASSIGGDNEQFF.